The next 18 T cell receptor beta chains were all read from a single sample in a study of blood T cells in healthy people across ages. Using a J-beta primer mix together with a sample-barcoded 5' primer, a second PCR was run for about 6 to 12 cycles. TCRdb recomputed calls from the 5' RACE reads with MiXCR, one row per CDR3 protein. The table lists approximately 790,000 distinct CDR3 sequences, about 62% of them singletons. Sequencing was performed on blood. The source is a man aged 30 to 39 in good health.

This chain joins TRBV4-3 and TRBJ2-3; D not resolved. V was clipped by 0 bases and J by 4 bases, with 5 bases between them. Germline assignment: CDR1 LGHNA and CDR2 YSLEER. This CDR3 contains 13 residues. The chain's CDR3 is CASSQENADTQYF. The CDR3 region has the DNA TGCGCCAGCAGCCAAGAGAATGCAGATACGCAGTATTTT.

This clonotype was found once. The chain recombines TRBV5-6 with TRBJ2-3; 10 bases agree with TRBD2. J was trimmed by 2 bases and V by 0 bases; bases with no gene match: 6. The CDR3 length is 17 residues. From germline, CDR1 is SGHDT and CDR2 YYEEEE. In DNA form, the CDR3 reads TGTGCCAGCAGCTTGGGGCCAGCGGGGGGGCTCACAGATACGCAGTATTTT. Its protein is CASSLGPAGGLTDTQYF.

V usage is TRBV12-5 and J usage is TRBJ2-7, with D perhaps given as TRBD1 or TRBD2 (5 bases each). Per germline, CDR1 LGHNT and CDR2 FRNRAP. V gave up 5 bases and J gave up 1 base, with 15 bases separating them. The CDR3 runs 15 residues. Here the CDR3 reads CASGPQRGPSYEQYF. Written as DNA, the CDR3 is TGTGCTAGTGGTCCGCAGAGGGGACCTTCCTACGAGCAGTACTTC.

The chain links TRBV6-2 or TRBV6-3 to TRBJ2-7; 11 bases match TRBD1. The trim removed 7 bases at V and 6 bases at J, leaving 8 bases unmatched. Germline CDR1 MNHEY, CDR2 SVGEGT. The CDR3 spans 14 residues. CDR3: CASNQDRGLAEQYF. The CDR3 region has the DNA TGTGCCAGCAACCAGGACAGGGGGCTCGCCGAGCAGTACTTC.

The genes are TRBV7-2 and TRBJ2-1; TRBD2 matches 9 bases. V was pared by 5 bases and J by 5 bases, with 10 bases of the junction left unmatched. The CDR3 contains 16 residues. Germline loops: CDR1 SGHTA, CDR2 FQGNSA. The CDR3 region is CASSARRGGLDNEQFF. The CDR3 nucleotides read TGTGCCAGCAGCGCGCGGCGGGGGGGCCTAGACAATGAGCAGTTCTTC.

This clonotype was detected only a few times. The chain uses TRBV9 and TRBJ2-2; the match to TRBD1 covers 8 bases. Trimming at V came to 3 bases and at J to 7 bases, leaving 8 bases not matched to a gene. In germline, CDR1 is SGDLS, CDR2 YYNGEE. The CDR3 has 15 amino acids. CDR3 nucleotides: TGTGCCAGCAGCGCCTCAGGGGGCTATGGCGGGGAGCTGTTTTTT. Protein product: CASSASGGYGGELFF.

V and J are TRBV6-5 and TRBJ1-2; 7 bases fit TRBD1. J lost 0 bases, V lost 5 bases, and 6 bases had no gene match. There are 15 residues in the CDR3. CDR1 is MNHEY and CDR2 is SVGAGI in the germline V gene. Written as DNA, the CDR3 is TGTGCCAGCAGTCTCAGGGGGACTACTAACTATGGCTACACCTTC. This sequence encodes CASSLRGTTNYGYTF.

V gene TRBV29-1 combines with J gene TRBJ2-3; D not certain. The CDR3 extends over 12 amino acids. Germline V CDR1 and CDR2: SQVTM, ANQGSEA. Deletions cut 4 bases from V and 6 bases from J, with 11 bases between. Written as DNA, the CDR3 is TGCAGCGTTGTATGGGAAGGCGATACGCAGTATTTT. Protein product: CSVVWEGDTQYF.

The chain joins TRBV4-2 to TRBJ2-1; 8 nucleotides match TRBD1. Germline V gives CDR1 LGHNA, CDR2 YNFKEQ. Losses at the gene ends were 4 bases for V and 3 bases for J; bases not matched to a gene: 8. The CDR3 has 16 residues. This CDR3 is CASSLPGQGVYNEQFF. The CDR3 coding sequence is TGTGCCAGCAGCCTCCCAGGACAGGGCGTCTACAATGAGCAGTTCTTC.

This clonotype was observed a handful of times. J is TRBJ2-7 and V is TRBV4-3; a weak D match, TRBD1 (5 bases). CDR1 is LGHNA, CDR2 YSLEER, per germline. Trimming pared 0 bases from V and 0 bases from J, leaving 9 bases between. The CDR3 runs to 15 residues. The CDR3, as DNA: TGCGCCAGCAGCCAAGAGAGACAGCTCTCCTACGAGCAGTACTTC. Encoded protein: CASSQERQLSYEQYF.

This clonotype was picked up a small number of times. The chain joins TRBV29-1 to TRBJ2-3, with 9 bases fitting TRBD1. Unmatched junction bases numbered 4, after V lost 7 bases and J lost 5 bases. CDR1 SQVTM and CDR2 ANQGSEA come from the germline V gene. The CDR3 covers 12 residues. CDR3 sequence reads: CSGGTGKDTQYF. The CDR3 DNA follows: TGCAGCGGAGGGACAGGGAAAGATACGCAGTATTTT.

V is TRBV6-2 or TRBV6-3 and J is TRBJ2-6; tentatively, D is TRBD2 (5 bases). Trimming pared 7 bases from V and 0 bases from J, leaving 16 bases between. The V gene's germline CDR1 is MNHEY and CDR2 SVGEGT. CDR3 length: 17 residues. The CDR3 coding sequence is TGTGCCAGCATCAAGACTGGACTTCTCTCTGGGGCCAACGTCCTGACTTTC. Amino acids: CASIKTGLLSGANVLTF.

The chain recombines TRBV7-9 with TRBJ1-2; D gene ambiguous. The CDR3 loop spans 13 amino acids. CDR1 and CDR2 (germline): SEHNR, FQNEAQ (reference sequence). V gave up 1 base and J gave up 4 bases, with 7 bases separating them. The chain's CDR3 is CASSLDPLYGYTF. As DNA, the CDR3 is TGTGCCAGCAGCTTAGATCCACTCTATGGCTACACCTTC.

This clonotype was detected only a few times. The chain links TRBV27 to TRBJ2-4; a weak D match, TRBD2 (6 bases). CDR3 size: 17 residues. V lost 5 bases and J lost 2, with 19 bases in between. Germline CDR1 MNHEY, CDR2 SMNVEV (reference sequence). The CDR3 protein is CASSAGWRYKPKNIQYF. CDR3 in DNA: TGTGCCAGCAGTGCGGGGTGGCGGTATAAACCCAAAAACATTCAGTACTTC.

This clonotype occurred a few times. In nucleotides, the CDR3 is TGTGCCAGCAGCCCATTCTCCGGGACAGCCACCTACAATGAGCAGTTCTTC. Translated, it gives CASSPFSGTATYNEQFF. The rearrangement uses TRBV9 and TRBJ2-1; TRBD1 agrees at 7 bases. V lost 4 bases, J lost 2 bases, and 12 bases stayed unmatched. Looked up from germline, CDR1 is SGDLS and CDR2 is YYNGEE. The CDR3 runs to 17 residues.

This clonotype showed up many times. CDR3 coding DNA: TGTGCCAGCAGCGTAGAGGGGGCGAGGGAGCAGTACTTC. This codes for CASSVEGAREQYF. The rearrangement uses TRBV9 and TRBJ2-7; 7 bases match TRBD1. The CDR3 sequence is 13 residues long. Trimming removed 0 bases from V and 7 bases from J; junction bases left unmatched: 4. Germline lookup yields CDR1 SGDLS and CDR2 YYNGEE.

This chain joins TRBV12-3 or TRBV12-4 and TRBJ2-7, with 13 bases fitting TRBD2. The CDR3 sequence is 18 residues long. The V and J ends lost 5 bases and 1 base, in that order; junction bases with no gene match: 11. CDR3 coding DNA: TGTGCCAGCAGTGCCAGACTAGCGGGGGGCCGGGAGTCCTACGAGCAGTACTTC. It translates to CASSARLAGGRESYEQYF.

The rearrangement links TRBV10-3 to TRBJ2-7; TRBD2 matches 11 bases. The germline CDR1 and CDR2 sequences are ENHRY and SYGVKD. The CDR3 length is 16 residues. V shed 4 bases, J shed 4 bases, and the junction held 9 bases outside the gene matches. The CDR3 is CAISGLAGGKTYEQYF. The CDR3, as DNA: TGTGCCATCAGTGGGCTAGCGGGGGGCAAAACGTACGAGCAGTACTTC.